This T cell receptor beta chain was obtained from a study of blood T cell repertoires in COVID-19. Study overall: PBMCs, B-cell-depleted T cells, or T cells were the source of the cDNA or gDNA that made up the material.

Losses at the gene ends were 0 bases for V and 3 bases for J; bases not matched to a gene: 7. Germline V gene data show CDR1 as SGHRS and CDR2 as YFSETQ. The CDR3 contains 16 residues. Generated by immunoSEQ multiplex PCR, the TCRdb table keeps only in-frame clones and is missing some. The table includes 200,000 to 300,000 clones, approximately 83% detected once. This sequence originates from a woman between 35 and 50 years old with acute COVID-19. Sequencing input: PBMCs or T cells enriched from blood (not recorded which). The V call is TRBV5-1, the J call TRBJ2-7, with TRBD2 matching 9 bases. In DNA, the CDR3 is TGCGCCAGCAGCTTGGGGGGAACGACTAGCGGCTACGAGCAGTACTTC. Its protein product is CASSLGGTTSGYEQYF. The whole variable domain, filled in from reference TRBV5-1 and TRBJ2-7, reads KAGVTQTPRYLIKTRGQQVTLSCSPISGHRSVSWYQQTPGQGLQFLFEYFSETQRNKGNFPGRFSGRQFSNSRSEMNVSTLELGDSALYLCASSLGGTTSGYEQYFGPGTRLTVT.